Described below is a single T cell receptor beta chain sequence and its context. Other nucleotide sequences in the sample specify the same CDR3. Here immunoSEQ multiplex PCR was the method, and the copy in TCRdb shows in-frame clones only, minus some. Among fewer than 300,000 clones listed, over 70% were seen once. This entry belongs to a study of blood T cell repertoires in COVID-19. The CDR3 covers 13 residues. Trimming took off 0 bases at V and 5 bases at J, with 7 bases between the two ends. Germline V CDR1 and CDR2: MNHEY, SVGAGI. This receptor was obtained from a woman in her thirties or forties who had recovered from COVID-19. This sequence joins TRBV6-5 and TRBJ1-2, with D possibly TRBD1 on 5 matching bases. The source material was peripheral blood. CDR3 region: CASSYSGGYGYTF. The CDR3 nucleotides are TGTGCCAGCAGTTACTCGGGGGGGTATGGCTACACCTTC.